These T cell receptor beta chains were read from a single sample in a study of cytomegalovirus exposure and HLA in healthy donors. The assay was immunoSEQ multiplex PCR, and TCRdb's table has in-frame clones only and misses some. Of 150,000 to 200,000 clones listed, roughly 84% are singletons. Specimen: PBMCs. The receptors here all came from a man younger than 45 in good health and CMV-seropositive. CDR3s include the opening cysteine and the closing phenylalanine or tryptophan. A D gene is named only where the DNA matches it firmly. Clone size is given for some rows only: seen once, a few or many times, or a class if the clone is expanded.

J gene	V gene	D gene	clone size	CDR3 protein	CDR3 DNA
TRBJ1-5	TRBV6-5	TRBD1	few	CASRTGTGDSQPQHF	TGTGCCAGCCGAACCGGGACAGGGGACAGTCAGCCCCAGCATTTT
TRBJ2-7	TRBV18	NA	NA	CASSASRNPYEQYF	TGTGCCAGCTCAGCCTCCAGGAATCCATACGAGCAGTACTTC
TRBJ1-6	TRBV7-6	NA	NA	CASSPGHSSAPLHF	TGTGCCAGCAGCCCGGGACACTCGTCTGCACCCCTCCACTTT
TRBJ2-7	TRBV9	NA	NA	CASSVAQGPYEQYF	TGTGCCAGCAGCGTAGCGCAGGGGCCCTACGAGCAGTACTTC
TRBJ1-2	TRBV6-5	NA	NA	CASSPPSDSWYGYTF	TGTGCCAGCAGTCCCCCCTCGGACAGTTGGTATGGCTACACCTTC
TRBJ1-5	TRBV2	TRBD1	NA	CASSERGPRGDQPQHF	TGTGCCAGCAGTGAAAGGGGGCCAAGGGGCGACCAGCCCCAGCATTTT
TRBJ2-3	TRBV6-1	NA	NA	CASSAEPSGASTDTQYF	TGTGCCAGCAGTGCCGAGCCTTCAGGGGCTAGCACAGATACGCAGTATTTT
TRBJ2-7	TRBV9	NA	NA	CASSPRDPVNEQYF	TGTGCCAGCAGCCCGCGGGACCCCGTCAACGAGCAGTACTTC
TRBJ1-2	TRBV6-4	TRBD1	few	CASSDGGTAYGYTF	TGTGCCAGCAGTGACGGAGGGACAGCCTATGGCTACACCTTC
TRBJ1-6	TRBV6-5	NA	NA	CASSYQNNSPLHF	TGTGCCAGCAGTTACCAAAATAATTCACCCCTCCACTTT
TRBJ1-5	TRBV7-2	TRBD1	NA	CASSYRTGSNQPQHF	TGTGCCAGCAGCTACCGGACAGGTAGCAATCAGCCCCAGCATTTT
TRBJ2-2	TRBV27	TRBD1	few	CASTSSDRVGAGELFF	TGTGCCAGCACCTCATCCGACAGGGTGGGGGCCGGGGAGCTGTTTTTT
TRBJ2-6	TRBV29-1	NA	NA	CSVSGAGANVLTF	TGCAGCGTTTCAGGGGCTGGGGCCAACGTCCTGACTTTC
TRBJ2-3	TRBV7-3	NA	NA	CASSFGQHGNTQYF	TGTGCCAGCAGCTTCGGGCAACACGGGAATACGCAGTATTTT
TRBJ1-1	TRBV18	TRBD1	NA	CASTNRGRGDTEAFF	TGTGCCAGCACTAACAGGGGACGAGGTGACACTGAAGCTTTCTTT
TRBJ2-7	TRBV10-3	TRBD1	NA	CAISNQGEGEQYF	TGTGCCATCAGTAATCAGGGGGAAGGCGAGCAGTACTTC
TRBJ1-5	TRBV7-2	TRBD1	NA	CASSLVTGNNQPQHF	TGTGCCAGCAGCTTAGTGACAGGGAATAATCAGCCCCAGCATTTT
TRBJ2-7	TRBV28	TRBD1	NA	CASSLVRGHYEQYF	TGTGCCAGCAGTTTAGTCAGGGGGCATTACGAGCAGTACTTC
TRBJ1-4	TRBV7-8	TRBD1	NA	CASSWGTESTNEKLFF	TGTGCCAGCAGCTGGGGGACAGAATCAACTAATGAAAAACTGTTTTTT
TRBJ1-2	TRBV25-1	TRBD1	NA	CASSVDRDYGYTF	TGTGCCAGCAGTGTCGACAGGGACTATGGCTACACCTTC
TRBJ2-3	TRBV4-2	NA	NA	CASSLDGMADTQYF	TGTGCCAGCAGCCTTGACGGGATGGCAGATACGCAGTATTTT
TRBJ2-3	TRBV6-1	NA	NA	CASRPGTLSTDTQYF	TGTGCCAGCAGGCCCGGGACATTAAGCACAGATACGCAGTATTTT
TRBJ1-1	TRBV27	TRBD1	NA	CASSSGQGSNTEAFF	TGTGCCAGCAGTTCCGGACAGGGATCTAACACTGAAGCTTTCTTT
TRBJ1-2	TRBV5-1	NA	NA	CASSPDTTANYGYTF	TGCGCCAGCAGCCCGGACACGACAGCCAACTATGGCTACACCTTC
TRBJ2-5	TRBV7-9	NA	NA	CASSYTGTLQETQYF	TGTGCCAGCAGCTATACAGGGACACTTCAAGAGACCCAGTACTTC